Following are 3 T cell receptor beta chains from one sample sequenced in a study of T cell responses to AZD1222 COVID-19 vaccine. The repertoire was sequenced with immunoSEQ multiplex PCR; TCRdb's copy has only in-frame clones and lacks some. The sample has about 150,000 clones, around 88% seen once. The material sequenced was peripheral blood, taken on day 0 of AZD1222 vaccination. These TCRs come from an adult in good health.

The table lists this clone with a count of one. This chain links TRBV10-3 with TRBJ1-1; no clear D gene. With 5 bases removed from V and 8 bases from J, the gap between germline ends came to 15 bases. Per germline, CDR1 ENHRY and CDR2 SYGVKD. This CDR3 spans 13 amino acids. CDR3 sequence: CAISIQFGQEAFF. CDR3 sequence (DNA): TGTGCCATCAGTATACAGTTCGGGCAAGAAGCTTTCTTT.

The chain links TRBV27 to TRBJ1-2; TRBD1 matches at 7 bases. CDR1 MNHEY and CDR2 SMNVEV come from the germline V gene (reference sequence). Germline trimming cut 0 bases from V and 0 bases from J; bases unmatched to any gene: 19. The CDR3 extends over 21 amino acids. For the CDR3, the DNA is TGTGCCAGCAGTTTATCAGGGGGCGGCAAGTTACGTACTGTAGCTAACTATGGCTACACCTTC. Its protein is CASSLSGGGKLRTVANYGYTF.

This clone was found once. One end of the junction varies from germline; a read error may be responsible. This rearrangement joins TRBV19 to TRBJ1-1; a possible D gene is TRBD1 (6 bases). Per germline, CDR1 LNHDA and CDR2 SQIVND (reference sequence). The CDR3 totals 11 residues. CDR3 in amino acids: CASSIGAGALF. CDR3 sequence (DNA): TGTGCCAGTAGTATAGGGGCAGGGGCGCTGTTT.